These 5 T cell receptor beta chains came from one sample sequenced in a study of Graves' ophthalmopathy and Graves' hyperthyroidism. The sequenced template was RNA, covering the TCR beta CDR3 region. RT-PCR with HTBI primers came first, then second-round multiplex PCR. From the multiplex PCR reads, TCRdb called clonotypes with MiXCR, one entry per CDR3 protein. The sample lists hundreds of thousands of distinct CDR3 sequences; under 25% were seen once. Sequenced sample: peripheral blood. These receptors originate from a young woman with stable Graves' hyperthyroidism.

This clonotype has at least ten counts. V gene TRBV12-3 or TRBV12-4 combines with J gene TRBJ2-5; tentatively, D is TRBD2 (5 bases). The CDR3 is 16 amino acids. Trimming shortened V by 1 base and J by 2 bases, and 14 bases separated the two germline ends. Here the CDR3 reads CASSLGRRRKQETQYF. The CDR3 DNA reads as TGTGCCAGCAGTTTAGGCCGAAGGAGGAAACAAGAGACCCAGTACTTC.

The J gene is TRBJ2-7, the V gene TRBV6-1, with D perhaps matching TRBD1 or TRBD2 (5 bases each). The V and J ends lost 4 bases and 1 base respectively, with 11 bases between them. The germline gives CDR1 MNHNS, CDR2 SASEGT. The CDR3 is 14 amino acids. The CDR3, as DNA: TGTGCCAGCAGTGCATCGAGGGGATCCTACGAGCAGTACTTC. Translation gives CASSASRGSYEQYF.

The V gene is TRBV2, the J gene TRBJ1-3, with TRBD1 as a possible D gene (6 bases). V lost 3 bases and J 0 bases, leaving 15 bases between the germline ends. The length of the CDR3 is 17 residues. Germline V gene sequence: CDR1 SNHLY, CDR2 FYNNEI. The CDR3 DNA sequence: TGTGCCAGCAGTGACGACCGGACAGCTACCTCTGGAAACACCATATATTTT. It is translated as CASSDDRTATSGNTIYF.

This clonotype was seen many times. CDR3 bases: TGTGCCAGCAGTGAAAACAACGAGCAGTACTTC. Protein: CASSENNEQYF. V usage is TRBV25-1 and J usage is TRBJ2-7; D gene unclear. Germline V lookup: CDR1 MGHDK, CDR2 SYGVNS. Trimming stripped 2 bases from V and 5 bases from J, with 4 bases between. CDR3 size: 11 residues.

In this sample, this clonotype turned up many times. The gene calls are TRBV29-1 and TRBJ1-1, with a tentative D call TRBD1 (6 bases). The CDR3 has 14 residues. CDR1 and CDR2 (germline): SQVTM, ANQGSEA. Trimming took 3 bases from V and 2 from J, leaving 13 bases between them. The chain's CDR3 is CSVEYRAPNTEAFF. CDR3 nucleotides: TGCAGCGTTGAGTACAGGGCGCCAAACACTGAAGCTTTCTTT.